This T cell receptor beta chain was recovered during a study of shared clonotypes between healthy human individuals. CDR3 size: 13 residues. The V and J ends lost 7 bases and 2 bases respectively, with 10 bases between them. The V gene's germline CDR1 is LNHDA and CDR2 SQIVND (reference sequence). A single count supports this clone. Splitting the CD4+ cells yielded a CD45RA+ naive subset and a CD45RA-negative memory subset. Original processing methods: Filtering differed for immunoSEQ, which gave only junction sequences without quality scores. Method: immunoSEQ multiplex PCR; TCRdb's copy keeps in-frame clones and lacks some. V and J calls and clone size come straight from that table; D and trimming were deduced from the DNA. There are 2,500,000 or so clones in the sample; around nine tenths occur only once, and 0.14% lies in the top ten.

Sequencing input: naive CD4+ T cells sorted from blood. Subset denoted: CD45RA+ positively selected. The sequence came from a young man in good health. The chain links TRBV19 to TRBJ2-3; D might be TRBD1 (6 bases). The CDR3 loop reads CASKDRTTDTQYF. The CDR3 DNA reads as TGTGCCAGTAAAGACAGGACCACAGATACGCAGTATTTT.